Shown below are 13 T cell receptor beta chains from a single sample sequenced in a study of regulatory T cells in long-lasting Graves disease. Documented time point: newly diagnosed GD, antithyroid drugs for less than 3 months. RNA extracted from PBMCs served as the sequencing template. With iRepertoire HTBI primers and Arm-PCR of CDR3 regions, TCR beta libraries were built. TCRdb itself ran the multiplex PCR reads through MiXCR, one entry per CDR3 protein. Here the sample spans about 330,000 distinct CDR3 sequences, around 16% being singletons. The sample also formed part of further work on T cells in Graves' hyperthyroidism and ophthalmopathy.

The specimen was peripheral blood mononuclear cells (PBMCs), collected at new diagnosis, from a patient treated with antithyroid drugs. The receptors were sampled from a woman between 18 and 29 years old with Graves disease.

Only a few counts were recorded for this clonotype. The V gene is TRBV27, the J gene TRBJ1-1; 9 bases map to TRBD1. There are 14 residues in the CDR3. Germline CDR1 is MNHEY and CDR2 is SMNVEV (reference sequence). V shed 4 bases, J shed 5 bases, and the junction held 5 bases outside the gene matches. The CDR3 here is CASSYRQGGTEAFF. In nucleotides, the CDR3 is TGTGCCAGCAGTTATCGACAGGGGGGGACTGAAGCTTTCTTT.

This clonotype was counted at least ten times. The chain employs TRBV3-1 and TRBJ2-5; D is undetermined. Trimming left V 10 bases short and J 1 base short, with 10 bases between. There are 12 residues in the CDR3. CDR1 and CDR2 (germline): LGHDT, YNNKEL (reference sequence). CDR3: CATSRGQETQYF. CDR3 DNA sequence: TGTGCCACGAGCCGTGGCCAAGAGACCCAGTACTTC.

This clonotype was detected many times. The chain is built from TRBV30 and TRBJ2-3; D is uncertain. The CDR3 is 16 residues long. Deletions cut 2 bases from V and 0 bases from J, with 15 bases between. The germline V gene has CDR1 GTSNPN and CDR2 SVGIG (reference sequence). The CDR3 region is CAWSYGTRPSTDTQYF. The CDR3 bases are TGTGCCTGGAGTTATGGCACAAGACCTAGCACAGATACGCAGTATTTT.

The sample holds a few counts of this clonotype. The chain carries TRBV29-1 and TRBJ2-3, with TRBD2 matching 7 bases. Germline V CDR1 and CDR2: SQVTM, ANQGSEA. Trimming removed 3 bases from V and 5 bases from J; junction bases left unmatched: 14. The CDR3 contains 16 residues. CDR3 sequence (DNA): TGCAGCGTTGACGGGGGGATAGCGAGAAGTATAGATACGCAGTATTTT. Its protein is CSVDGGIARSIDTQYF.

In its sample, this clonotype was seen many times. J is TRBJ2-7 and V is TRBV11-1, with D unresolved. This CDR3 spans 13 amino acids. CDR1 is SGHAT, CDR2 FQDESV, per germline (reference sequence). Trimming took off 3 bases at V and 3 bases at J, with 9 bases between the two ends. The DNA of the CDR3 is TGTGCCAGCAGCTTCAGGTTCGGCTACGAGCAGTACTTC. As protein: CASSFRFGYEQYF.

This clonotype was seen ten or more times. V gene TRBV5-1 combines with J gene TRBJ2-7; D call uncertain. The CDR3 length is 14 residues. Trimming removed 2 bases from V and 3 bases from J, with 12 bases in between. The germline V gene encodes CDR1 SGHRS and CDR2 YFSETQ. CDR3 DNA: TGCGCCAGCAGCTTTACCAAGGGCGGCTACGAGCAGTACTTC. It translates to CASSFTKGGYEQYF.

With respect to this clonotype: The likely explanation is a read error, given a far larger clone one base away. The chain combines TRBV6-1 with TRBJ2-5; D is unclear. This CDR3 is 13 amino acids long. Per the germline V gene, CDR1 is MNHNS and CDR2 is SASEGT. CDR3 region: CTSRPWQQETQYF. CDR3 DNA: TGTACCAGCCGCCCGTGGCAGCAAGAGACCCAGTACTTC.

At least ten counts were recorded for this clonotype. CDR3 residues: CASRTGREGEKLFF. CDR3 in DNA: TGTGCCAGCAGGACAGGACGGGAGGGTGAAAAACTGTTTTTT. The J gene is TRBJ1-4, the V gene TRBV12-3 or TRBV12-4; a possible D gene is TRBD1 (6 bases). V lost 6 bases, J lost 7 bases, and 15 bases lay in between. The CDR3 totals 14 residues.

This clonotype was picked up a small number of times. The chain recombines TRBV19 with TRBJ1-5; 7 nucleotides agree with TRBD1. The CDR3 has 16 residues. Trimming removed 3 bases from V and 1 base from J; junction bases left unmatched: 6. The germline CDR1 and CDR2 sequences are LNHDA and SQIVND (reference sequence). DNA for the CDR3: TGTGCCAGTAGTATGCGACAGGGCAGGAGCAATCAGCCCCAGCATTTT. Its protein is CASSMRQGRSNQPQHF.

This clonotype showed up just once. A far larger clone differs by one base, so this is likely a read error. The chain couples TRBV28 to TRBJ2-1, with 9 bases matching TRBD2. The DNA end is more similar to TRBJ2-5, so the J call may be wrong. This CDR3 contains 16 residues. The germline gives CDR1 MDHEN, CDR2 SYDVKM. CDR3 sequence reads: CASSLGRGGATETQYF. The CDR3 DNA reads TGTGCCAGCAGTTTAGGCCGCGGGGGGGCCACCGAGACCCAGTACTTC.

This clonotype was counted only a few times. The chain has TRBV4-1 and TRBJ1-1; D gene uncertain. Trimming took off 1 base at V and 3 bases at J, with 12 bases between the two ends. The germline V gene has CDR1 MGHRA and CDR2 YSYEKL. CDR3 size: 15 residues. The CDR3 bases are TGCGCCAGCAGCCAAGCGACCCGGCGCGACACTGAAGCTTTCTTT. Its translation: CASSQATRRDTEAFF.

The sample holds many counts of this clonotype. Sequence at one end of the junction differs from germline and may be a read error. The rearrangement links TRBV5-1 to TRBJ2-1; 10 nucleotides match TRBD2. CDR1 is SGHRS and CDR2 is YFSETQ in the germline V gene. CDR3 length: 17 residues. CDR3 sequence: CASSLGGAGGPPNEQFF. The CDR3 coding sequence is TGTGCCAGCAGCTTAGGAGGAGCGGGAGGGCCACCCAATGAGCAGTTCTTC.

This clonotype has at least ten counts. The rearrangement uses TRBV18 and TRBJ2-3, with unresolved D. V lost 8 bases to trimming and J lost 4 bases, with 7 bases between them. Germline V gives CDR1 KGHSH, CDR2 LQKENI. The CDR3 extends over 11 amino acids. CDR3 nucleotide sequence: TGTGCCAGCAGCCCTTCAGATACGCAGTATTTT. It codes for CASSPSDTQYF.